This TCR beta chain was captured by sequencing in a study of T cell responses to AZD1222 COVID-19 vaccine. Assay: immunoSEQ multiplex PCR; the TCRdb copy retains only in-frame clones and omits some. The table includes 90,000 to 120,000 clones, around nine tenths detected once. Trimming took 3 bases from V and 3 from J; bases not matched to a gene: 12. The CDR3 length is 17 residues. CDR1 and CDR2 (germline): MDHEN, SYDVKM. General study points: Repertoires were collected only later (after the peak T cell response had occurred).

On this clone: Its antigen is unknown.

The sequence came from an adult who received the AZD1222 COVID-19 vaccine. Sequenced material: peripheral blood, taken 28 days after the second AZD1222 dose. The rearrangement links TRBV28 to TRBJ1-1; TRBD1 aligns across 8 bases. DNA of the CDR3: TGTGCCAGCAGTTTTGGTATTGGGACAGGTACTGACACTGAAGCTTTCTTT. As protein: CASSFGIGTGTDTEAFF.